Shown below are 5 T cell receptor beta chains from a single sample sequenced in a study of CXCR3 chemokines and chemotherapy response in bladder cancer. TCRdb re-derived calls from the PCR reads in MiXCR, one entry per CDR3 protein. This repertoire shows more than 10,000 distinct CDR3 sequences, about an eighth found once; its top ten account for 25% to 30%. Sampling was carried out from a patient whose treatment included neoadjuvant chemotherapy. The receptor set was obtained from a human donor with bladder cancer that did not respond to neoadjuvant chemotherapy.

The CDR3 spells CASGFHLRGSSYEQYF. The CDR3 region has the DNA TGTGCTAGTGGTTTCCATCTAAGGGGGAGCTCCTACGAGCAGTACTTC. The chain combines TRBV12-5 with TRBJ2-7; TRBD1 is a possible D gene (6 bases). The germline gives CDR1 LGHNT, CDR2 FRNRAP. CDR3 size: 16 residues. Deletions cut 3 bases from V and 0 bases from J, with 15 bases between.

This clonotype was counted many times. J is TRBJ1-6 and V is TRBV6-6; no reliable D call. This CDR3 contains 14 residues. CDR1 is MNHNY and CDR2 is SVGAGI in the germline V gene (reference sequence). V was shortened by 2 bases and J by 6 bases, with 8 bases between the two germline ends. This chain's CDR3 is CASSYPAANSPLHF. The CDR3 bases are TGTGCCAGCAGTTACCCAGCGGCTAATTCACCCCTCCACTTT.

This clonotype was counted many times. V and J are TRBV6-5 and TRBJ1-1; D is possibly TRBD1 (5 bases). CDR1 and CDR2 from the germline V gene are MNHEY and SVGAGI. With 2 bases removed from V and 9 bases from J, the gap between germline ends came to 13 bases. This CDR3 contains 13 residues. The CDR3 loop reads CASSYGRGVKAFF. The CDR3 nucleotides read TGTGCCAGCAGTTACGGGCGAGGGGTGAAAGCTTTCTTT.

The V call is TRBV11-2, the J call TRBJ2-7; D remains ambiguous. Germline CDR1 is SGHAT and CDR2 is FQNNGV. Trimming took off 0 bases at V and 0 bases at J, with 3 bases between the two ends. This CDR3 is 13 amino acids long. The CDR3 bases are TGTGCCAGCAGCTTAGAGGGCTCCTACGAGCAGTACTTC. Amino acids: CASSLEGSYEQYF.

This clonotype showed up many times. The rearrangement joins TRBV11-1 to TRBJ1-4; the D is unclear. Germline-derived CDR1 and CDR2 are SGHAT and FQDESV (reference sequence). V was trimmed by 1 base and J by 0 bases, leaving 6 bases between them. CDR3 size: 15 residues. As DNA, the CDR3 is TGTGCCAGCAGCTTAGGACTCGCAACTAATGAAAAACTGTTTTTT. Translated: CASSLGLATNEKLFF. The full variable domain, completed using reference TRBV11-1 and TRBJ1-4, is EAEVAQSPRYKITEKSQAVAFWCDPISGHATLYWYRQILGQGPELLVQFQDESVVDDSQLPKDRFSAERLKGVDSTLKIQPAELGDSAMYLCASSLGLATNEKLFFGSGTQLSVL.